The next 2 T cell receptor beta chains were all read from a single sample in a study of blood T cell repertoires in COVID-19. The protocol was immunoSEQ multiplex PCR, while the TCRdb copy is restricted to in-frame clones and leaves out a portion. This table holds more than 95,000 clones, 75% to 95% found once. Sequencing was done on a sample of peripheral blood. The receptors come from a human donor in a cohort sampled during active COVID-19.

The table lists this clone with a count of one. The CDR3 loop reads CASSQDIRQGGRNEQFF. The CDR3 DNA reads TGTGCCAGCAGCCAAGACATAAGACAGGGGGGACGCAATGAGCAGTTCTTC. The rearrangement joins TRBV28 to TRBJ2-1; 9 bases align to TRBD1. V gave up 6 bases and J gave up 6 bases; unmatched junction bases: 15. The CDR3 covers 17 residues. Per germline, CDR1 MDHEN and CDR2 SYDVKM.

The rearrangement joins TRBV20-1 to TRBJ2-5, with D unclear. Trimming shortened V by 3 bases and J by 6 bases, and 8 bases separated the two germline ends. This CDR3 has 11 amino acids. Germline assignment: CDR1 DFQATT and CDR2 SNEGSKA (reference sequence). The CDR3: CSASIGKTQYF. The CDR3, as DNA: TGCAGTGCTAGCATTGGCAAGACCCAGTACTTC.